This T cell receptor (beta chain) originates from a study of Ad26.COV2.S vaccination and SARS-CoV-2 variants. Study conclusions and caveats: Substantial breadth was reported for post-vaccination spike-specific CD8+ and CD4+ T cells.

This clone showed up just once. Its antigen remains unknown. Repertoires were generated with immunoSEQ multiplex PCR, while TCRdb's copy carries only in-frame clones and drops some. Of 300,000 to 350,000 clones in the sample, around 90% were seen once. The CDR3 covers 14 residues. The germline V and J ends were trimmed by 2 bases and 8 bases, with 13 bases remaining between them. Germline assignment: CDR1 MDHEN and CDR2 SYDVKM. Specified treatment: around 19 received Ad26.COV2.S at low or high dose, single or two shots; about 5 received placebo; per-sample allocation not given. It was on day 63 after the first vaccine or placebo injection that samples were taken. Donor was an adult aged 18-55 years in Boston.

This receptor was taken from a person aged 18-60 years who received the Ad26.COV2.S COVID-19 vaccine or a placebo. Specimen: peripheral blood, collected in a trial of Ad26.COV2.S vaccine versus placebo. This sequence joins TRBV28 and TRBJ2-1; TRBD1 is a possible D gene (6 bases). CDR3 nucleotides: TGTGCCAGCAGTTTAATAGGGGGTCGGTATGAGCAGTTCTTC. It encodes CASSLIGGRYEQFF.